This T cell receptor beta chain appears in the sequencing data of a study of T cell repertoires in cytomegalovirus infection. Study context: Indications came from public TCR beta signatures; they pointed to CMV infection and to a matching HLA type.

From the reads, TCRdb called clonotypes with MiXCR, one entry per CDR3 protein. The table lists around 530,000 distinct CDR3 sequences, less than 30% of them singletons. The V gene end was trimmed by 0 bases and the J gene end by 5 bases; junction bases not matched to a gene: 6. CDR1 and CDR2 from the germline V gene are DFQATT and SNEGSKA (reference sequence). This CDR3 has 15 residues. This receptor was taken from a human donor in good health (CMV status not recorded). Some clones in this sample may be carry-over from other donors' samples. This rearrangement joins TRBV20-1 to TRBJ2-5; 10 bases line up with TRBD2. Sequencing was carried out using PBMCs. The CDR3 spells CSARDGASGSETQYF. The CDR3 DNA reads TGCAGTGCTAGAGATGGGGCTAGCGGGAGCGAGACCCAGTACTTC.